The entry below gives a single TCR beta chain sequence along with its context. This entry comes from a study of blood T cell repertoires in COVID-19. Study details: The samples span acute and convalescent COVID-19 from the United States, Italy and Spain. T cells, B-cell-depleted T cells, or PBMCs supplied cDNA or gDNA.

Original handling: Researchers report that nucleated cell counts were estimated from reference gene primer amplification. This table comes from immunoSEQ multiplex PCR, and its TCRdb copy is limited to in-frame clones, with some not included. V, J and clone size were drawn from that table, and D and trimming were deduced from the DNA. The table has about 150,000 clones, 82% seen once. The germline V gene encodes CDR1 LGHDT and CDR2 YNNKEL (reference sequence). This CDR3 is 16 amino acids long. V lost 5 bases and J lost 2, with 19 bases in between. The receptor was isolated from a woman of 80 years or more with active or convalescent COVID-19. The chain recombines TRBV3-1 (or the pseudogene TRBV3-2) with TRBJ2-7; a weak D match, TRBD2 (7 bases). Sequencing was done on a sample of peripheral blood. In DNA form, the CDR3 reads TGTGCCAGCAGCGGCCGGGGGCGGGAGAGGACCTACGAGCAGTACTTC. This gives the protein CASSGRGRERTYEQYF.